This TCR beta chain was sequenced in a study of identical twins. Study outcomes and limitations: Out-of-frame sharing of TCR alpha in monozygotic twins was underestimated by models.

The CDR3 contains 16 residues. V trimming: 3 bases; J trimming: 6 bases; junction bases outside the gene matches: 11. Per germline, CDR1 KGHSH and CDR2 LQKENI. TCRdb itself ran the 5' RACE reads through MiXCR, one entry per CDR3 protein. The table has around 690,000 distinct CDR3 sequences, over 20% seen once. Donors were all healthy Caucasians. There are a few counts of this clonotype. What it binds is not known. This same sample was also part of a study on T cells expressing NK-cell markers. That work contributes: Once again these clonotypes came out on top in the CD3+CD56-NKG2C+ fraction of several donors. Clones of NKG2C+ T cells that had expanded were of unclear HCMV specificity.

Source material: PBMCs. The TCR originated in a young woman in good health. The genes are TRBV18 and TRBJ2-1, with 7 bases lining up with TRBD2. This CDR3 reads CASSPWGGEDRNEQFF. In nucleotides, the CDR3 is TGTGCCAGCTCACCTTGGGGGGGGGAAGATCGCAATGAGCAGTTCTTC.